This T cell receptor (beta chain) emerged from a study of blood T cell repertoires in COVID-19. On the study more broadly: Specimens from acute and convalescent COVID-19 originated in the United States, Italy and Spain. Sources were T cells, B-cell-depleted T cells, or PBMCs; the material itself was cDNA or gDNA.

The CDR3 sequence is 16 residues long. Germline lookup yields CDR1 LGHNA and CDR2 YSLEER. Trimming left V 0 bases short and J 2 bases short, with 10 bases between. Authors' methods: From reference gene primer amplification, estimates of nucleated cell counts were derived. Repertoires were generated with immunoSEQ multiplex PCR, while TCRdb's copy carries only in-frame clones and drops some. The DNA was the basis for D and trimming; V, J and clone size are from that table. The table lists 20,000 to 30,000 clones, under 90% of them singletons. V gene TRBV4-3 combines with J gene TRBJ1-4; D not resolved. Sample: peripheral blood. The origin of this receptor is a human donor in a cohort sampled during active COVID-19. CDR3 DNA: TGCGCCAGCAGCCAAGATTTGAGCCTCACTAATGAAAAACTGTTTTTT. Its translation: CASSQDLSLTNEKLFF.